This T cell receptor beta chain was captured by sequencing in a study of T cells in pancreatic ductal adenocarcinoma. The study, taken as a whole, reports: Enrichment of CD45RO+ effector over naive T cells in tumors may bias clonality. Blood had more productive templates and around 8.5-fold more unique clonotypes than tumor.

As concerns this clone: Its target is unknown.

Here immunoSEQ multiplex PCR was the method, and the copy in TCRdb shows in-frame clones only, minus some. The sample has some 2,500 clones; 84% are singletons. No neoadjuvant therapy was given to the selected pancreatic ductal adenocarcinoma patients before their surgery. This receptor was obtained from a human donor with pancreatic ductal adenocarcinoma. The source material was pancreatic tumor tissue.

CDR3 sequence reads: CASSQSRTGVVGRTEAFF. The CDR3 coding sequence is TGCGCCAGCAGTCAATCGAGGACAGGGGTTGTGGGTAGGACTGAAGCTTTCTTT. The chain joins TRBV23-1 to TRBJ1-1, with 9 bases fitting TRBD1. TRBV23-1 is flagged as an ORF with uncertain function. The CDR3 extends over 18 amino acids. The J segment lost 5 bases and the V segment lost 0 bases, leaving 13 bases of the junction unmatched.